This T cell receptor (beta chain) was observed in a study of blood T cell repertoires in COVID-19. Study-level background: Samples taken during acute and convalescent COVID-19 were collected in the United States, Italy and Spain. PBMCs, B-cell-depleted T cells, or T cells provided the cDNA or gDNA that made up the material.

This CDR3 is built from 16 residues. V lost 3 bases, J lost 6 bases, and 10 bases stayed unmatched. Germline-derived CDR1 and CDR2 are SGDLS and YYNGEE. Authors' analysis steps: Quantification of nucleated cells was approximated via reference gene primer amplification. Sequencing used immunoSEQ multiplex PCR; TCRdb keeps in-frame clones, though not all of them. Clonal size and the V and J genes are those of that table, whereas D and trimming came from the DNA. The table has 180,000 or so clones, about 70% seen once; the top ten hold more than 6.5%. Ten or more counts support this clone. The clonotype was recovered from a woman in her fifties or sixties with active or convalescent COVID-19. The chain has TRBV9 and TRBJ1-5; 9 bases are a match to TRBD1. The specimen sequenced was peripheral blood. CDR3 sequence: CASSARRQGESQPQHF. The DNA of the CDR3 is TGTGCCAGCAGCGCCCGCCGACAGGGGGAGAGTCAGCCCCAGCATTTT.